The 27 T cell receptor beta chains below come from one sample, sequenced in a study of cytomegalovirus exposure and HLA in healthy donors. PCR amplification relied on 60 Vbeta primers (plus 13 Jbeta primers). Libraries were prepared by immunoSEQ multiplex PCR; TCRdb keeps only in-frame clonotypes and omits some of them. The table has some 130,000 clones, around 82% seen once. The material sequenced was PBMCs. These receptors all stem from a male donor in good health and CMV-seropositive.

V gene TRBV5-1 combines with J gene TRBJ2-2; weak D call: TRBD2 (5 bases). The CDR3 is 16 residues long. CDR1 and CDR2 (germline): SGHRS, YFSETQ. V lost 0 bases and J lost 0, with 9 bases in between. As DNA, the CDR3 is TGCGCCAGCAGCTTGGTTTGGGGAGCGAACACCGGGGAGCTGTTTTTT. The encoded protein is CASSLVWGANTGELFF. Based on the CDR3 plus reference TRBV5-1 and TRBJ2-2, the full variable domain is KAGVTQTPRYLIKTRGQQVTLSCSPISGHRSVSWYQQTPGQGLQFLFEYFSETQRNKGNFPGRFSGRQFSNSRSEMNVSTLELGDSALYLCASSLVWGANTGELFFGEGSRLTVL.

The CDR3 loop is CASSSLEEPRRDTQYF. The CDR3 DNA sequence: TGTGCCAGCAGCTCCCTAGAGGAACCCCGAAGAGACACCCAGTACTTC. This chain connects TRBV7-2 to TRBJ2-5; D unclear. The germline gives CDR1 SGHTA, CDR2 FQGNSA. CDR3 length: 16 residues. With 4 bases removed from V and 8 bases from J, the gap between germline ends came to 23 bases.

This chain links TRBV28 with TRBJ2-5; 7 bases match TRBD1. The J call is uncertain, as TRBJ2-7 better fits the DNA end. The CDR3 runs 15 residues. Germline V gives CDR1 MDHEN, CDR2 SYDVKM. DNA for the CDR3: TGTGCCAGCAGTTTATCGTCAGGGGGTTCCTACGAGCAGTACTTC. Translated: CASSLSSGGSYEQYF.

This rearrangement joins TRBV30 to TRBJ1-2; 9 nucleotides agree with TRBD1. Germline trimming cut 3 bases from V and 7 bases from J; bases unmatched to any gene: 6. Germline assignment: CDR1 GTSNPN and CDR2 SVGIG (reference sequence). The CDR3 extends over 13 amino acids. The CDR3 DNA follows: TGTGCCTGGAGCGGGACAGGGTTGCTTGGCTACACCTTC. Its translation is CAWSGTGLLGYTF.

The count of this clone is one. The chain combines TRBV11-1 with TRBJ2-7; TRBD2 agrees at 12 bases. V dropped 4 bases and J dropped 1; count of bases not matched to a gene: 2. The CDR3 totals 15 residues. Per germline, CDR1 SGHAT and CDR2 FQDESV (reference sequence). The CDR3 bases are TGTGCCAGCAGCTCTGGACTAGCGGGGTCCTACGAGCAGTACTTC. Its translation: CASSSGLAGSYEQYF.

The rearrangement links TRBV28 to TRBJ1-4; D possibly corresponds to TRBD1 (5 bases). Trimming cost V 2 bases and J 10 bases, with 20 bases left between them. This CDR3 has 16 amino acids. Germline CDR1 MDHEN, CDR2 SYDVKM. The CDR3 bases are TGTGCCAGCAGTTTAGGCGACCAGGGTTACACAGGAAAACTGTTTTTT. Protein sequence: CASSLGDQGYTGKLFF.

This clone was detected once. The chain recombines TRBV7-9 with TRBJ1-2, with D possibly being TRBD1 (5 bases). Germline V CDR1 and CDR2: SEHNR, FQNEAQ (reference sequence). Between the trimmed V and J ends, which lost 1 base and 4 bases, there was a span of 7 bases. The CDR3 is 13 amino acids. CDR3 sequence: CASSLDQGYGYTF. The CDR3 DNA sequence: TGTGCCAGCAGCTTAGATCAGGGCTATGGCTACACCTTC.

The chain carries TRBV7-9 and TRBJ2-7, with 7 nucleotides matching TRBD2. J gave up 7 bases and V 5 bases, and 8 bases lay outside the gene matches. There are 13 residues in the CDR3. Germline CDR1 and CDR2: SEHNR and FQNEAQ (reference sequence). CDR3 sequence reads: CASSPGPGGEQYF. The DNA of the CDR3 is TGTGCCAGCAGCCCGGGCCCGGGAGGTGAGCAGTACTTC.

This sequence joins TRBV20-1 and TRBJ2-1; D may be TRBD2 (6 bases). Trimming took off 3 bases at V and 11 bases at J, with 11 bases between the two ends. The CDR3 length is 11 residues. Germline lookup yields CDR1 DFQATT and CDR2 SNEGSKA (reference sequence). CDR3 region: CSARSSAQQFF. As DNA, the CDR3 is TGCAGTGCTAGGTCTAGCGCACAGCAGTTCTTC.

The rearrangement links TRBV15 to TRBJ1-4; a weak D match, TRBD1 (5 bases). The germline gives CDR1 LNHNV, CDR2 YYDKDF (reference sequence). The CDR3 has 17 amino acids. V lost 7 bases, J lost 7 bases, and 25 bases lay in between. The CDR3, as DNA: TGTGCCACCACCGGGGGATATGGAGGGATAATGGGTGAAAAACTGTTTTTT. Its translation is CATTGGYGGIMGEKLFF. The complete variable domain, with remaining parts taken from reference TRBV15 and TRBJ1-4, reads DAMVIQNPRYQVTQFGKPVTLSCSQTLNHNVMYWYQQKSSQAPKLLFHYYDKDFNNEADTPDNFQSRRPNTSFCFLDIRSPGLGDTAMYLCATTGGYGGIMGEKLFFGSGTQLSVL.

The genes are TRBV19 and TRBJ2-7; the match to TRBD2 covers 9 bases. The CDR3 runs 15 residues. The germline gives CDR1 LNHDA, CDR2 SQIVND (reference sequence). With 3 bases clipped from V and 8 bases from J, the junction kept 11 bases outside the gene matches. The CDR3 DNA reads TGTGCCAGTAGTATCGATGGTAGCGGGAGTACCCAGCAGTACTTC. Translating it yields CASSIDGSGSTQQYF.

V gene TRBV5-4 combines with J gene TRBJ2-1; 14 nucleotides agree with TRBD2. The V and J ends lost 4 bases and 0 bases, in that order; junction bases with no gene match: 3. The CDR3 contains 17 residues. The V gene's germline CDR1 is SGHNT and CDR2 YYREEE (reference sequence). As DNA, the CDR3 is TGTGCCAGCAGCACCGGGACTAGCGGGAGCTCCTACAATGAGCAGTTCTTC. Protein: CASSTGTSGSSYNEQFF.

Only one count was recorded for this clone. The rearrangement links TRBV11-3 to TRBJ2-3; perhaps TRBD1 as D (5 bases). Trimming left V 5 bases short and J 2 bases short, with 14 bases between. Germline assignment: CDR1 SGHNT and CDR2 YENEEA. There are 15 residues in the CDR3. CDR3 in amino acids: CASSGTGRSTDTQYF. Here the CDR3 DNA reads TGTGCCAGCAGCGGAACAGGACGTTCCACAGATACGCAGTATTTT.

This clone was seen a few times. The rearrangement links TRBV7-2 to TRBJ2-7, with 12 bases that match TRBD2. Germline V gives CDR1 SGHTA, CDR2 FQGNSA. V was clipped by 5 bases and J by 4 bases; unmatched bases: 6. The CDR3 extends over 15 amino acids. In DNA, the CDR3 is TGTGCCAGCAGCCCTTGGACTAGCGGGACTTACGAGCAGTACTTC. Protein product: CASSPWTSGTYEQYF.

The chain joins TRBV4-3 to TRBJ1-4, with 7 bases fitting TRBD1. This CDR3 has 14 amino acids. The V gene's germline CDR1 is LGHNA and CDR2 YSLEER. The V gene end was trimmed by 1 base and the J gene end by 14 bases; junction bases not matched to a gene: 10. CDR3 region: CASSQVTGEGNLFF. CDR3 coding DNA: TGCGCCAGCAGCCAAGTTACAGGGGAAGGAAACCTGTTTTTT.

The rearrangement uses TRBV5-1 and TRBJ2-3; 7 nucleotides line up with TRBD2. Germline CDR1 SGHRS, CDR2 YFSETQ. The CDR3 length is 16 residues. With V trimmed by 1 base and J by 2 bases, 7 bases remained unmatched. The CDR3 DNA reads as TGCGCCAGCAGCTTGAAGACTAGCCGGGCCACAGATACGCAGTATTTT. Amino acid sequence: CASSLKTSRATDTQYF.

The chain recombines TRBV28 with TRBJ2-7; D uncertain. Between the trimmed V and J ends, which lost 7 bases and 1 base, there was a span of 11 bases. The length of the CDR3 is 13 residues. In germline, CDR1 is MDHEN, CDR2 SYDVKM. This CDR3 reads CASTPGYSYEQYF. In DNA, the CDR3 is TGTGCCAGCACCCCAGGATATTCCTACGAGCAGTACTTC.

This clone was seen a few times. The chain has TRBV18 and TRBJ2-1, with 10 nucleotides matching TRBD2. The germline V gene encodes CDR1 KGHSH and CDR2 LQKENI. V lost 3 bases, J lost 6 bases, and 11 bases stayed unmatched. The CDR3 sequence is 17 residues long. CDR3 sequence reads: CASSPLAGASVGNEQFF. CDR3 DNA sequence: TGTGCCAGCTCACCCCTAGCGGGAGCCTCAGTGGGCAATGAGCAGTTCTTC. The variable domain in full, with the rest retrieved from reference TRBV18 and TRBJ2-1, is NAGVMQNPRHLVRRRGQEARLRCSPMKGHSHVYWYRQLPEEGLKFMVYLQKENIIDESGMPKERFSAEFPKEGPSILRIQQVVRGDSAAYFCASSPLAGASVGNEQFFGPGTRLTVL.

The rearrangement uses TRBV5-1 and TRBJ2-3; TRBD2 might be the D (5 bases). CDR1 SGHRS and CDR2 YFSETQ come from the germline V gene. CDR3 length: 16 residues. V was clipped by 4 bases and J by 4 bases, with 19 bases between them. The CDR3 loop reads CASSIRPTREPDTQYF. The CDR3 DNA follows: TGCGCCAGCAGCATCCGACCTACTAGGGAGCCAGATACGCAGTATTTT.

This CDR3 is CASNQRMNTEAFF. The CDR3 DNA reads as TGTGCCAGCAATCAGAGGATGAACACTGAAGCTTTCTTT. The chain is built from TRBV21-1 and TRBJ1-1. TRBV21-1 constitutes a pseudogene. The CDR3 sequence is 13 residues long.

The J gene is TRBJ1-1, the V gene TRBV28; D is unresolved. V dropped 8 bases and J dropped 1 base, with 5 bases sitting between them. The CDR3 runs to 11 residues. Germline V lookup: CDR1 MDHEN, CDR2 SYDVKM. DNA for the CDR3: TGTGCCAGCTCCAGGAACACTGAAGCTTTCTTT. Amino acid sequence: CASSRNTEAFF.

Regarding this clone: This CDR3 is also generated by other DNA sequences in the sample. CDR3 in amino acids: CAISDPSGSYEQYF. CDR3 coding DNA: TGTGCCATCAGTGACCCTAGCGGGAGCTACGAGCAGTACTTC. V is TRBV10-3 and J is TRBJ2-7; the match to TRBD2 covers 10 bases. V shed 3 bases and J 3 bases; nucleotides not matched to a gene: 2. CDR1 and CDR2 (germline): ENHRY, SYGVKD. This CDR3 region has 14 residues.

The chain uses TRBV19 and TRBJ1-3, with a tentative D call TRBD1 (6 bases). The CDR3 spans 15 residues. Germline-derived CDR1 and CDR2 are LNHDA and SQIVND (reference sequence). Deletions cut 6 bases from V and 2 bases from J, with 14 bases between. This CDR3 is CASSNDRNPGNTIYF. The CDR3 DNA sequence: TGTGCCAGTAGCAACGACAGGAACCCTGGAAACACCATATATTTT. The whole variable domain, remainder taken from reference TRBV19 and TRBJ1-3, is DGGITQSPKYLFRKEGQNVTLSCEQNLNHDAMYWYRQDPGQGLRLIYYSQIVNDFQKGDIAEGYSVSREKKESFPLTVTSAQKNPTAFYLCASSNDRNPGNTIYFGEGSWLTVV.

The chain links TRBV11-3 to TRBJ2-1, with 8 bases matching TRBD1. CDR1 is SGHNT and CDR2 is YENEEA in the germline V gene. J lost 0 bases, V lost 4 bases, and 5 bases had no gene match. This CDR3 region has 16 residues. The CDR3 DNA sequence: TGTGCCAGCAGCTCTCGGACAGGGAGCTCCTACAATGAGCAGTTCTTC. This sequence encodes CASSSRTGSSYNEQFF. Full variable domain (missing parts from reference TRBV11-3 and TRBJ2-1): EAGVVQSPRYKIIEKKQPVAFWCNPISGHNTLYWYLQNLGQGPELLIRYENEEAVDDSQLPKDRFSAERLKGVDSTLKIQPAELGDSAVYLCASSSRTGSSYNEQFFGPGTRLTVL.

The chain employs TRBV7-2 and TRBJ2-7, with unresolved D. CDR1 and CDR2 (germline): SGHTA, FQGNSA. This CDR3 has 12 residues. Trimming left V 5 bases short and J 3 bases short, with 8 bases between. As DNA, the CDR3 is TGTGCCAGCAGCCATACAATCTACGAGCAGTACTTC. It translates to CASSHTIYEQYF.

V usage is TRBV7-8 and J usage is TRBJ2-3; 15 bases are a match to TRBD2. This CDR3 is 17 amino acids long. The V gene end was trimmed by 7 bases and the J gene end by 3 bases; junction bases not matched to a gene: 8. CDR1 is SGHVS and CDR2 is FQNEAQ in the germline V gene. The CDR3 region has the DNA TGTGCCAGCACGGGACTAGCGGGAGGTGGGGAAACAGATACGCAGTATTTT. Translated: CASTGLAGGGETDTQYF.

The chain links TRBV10-3 to TRBJ2-1; TRBD1 might be the D (5 bases). Trimming took off 3 bases at V and 6 bases at J, with 9 bases between the two ends. CDR1 and CDR2 (germline): ENHRY, SYGVKD. The CDR3 length is 13 residues. The CDR3 here is CAISDFRVNEQFF. In nucleotides, the CDR3 is TGTGCCATCAGTGACTTCAGGGTCAATGAGCAGTTCTTC.